The 3 T cell receptor beta chains given below trace back to one sample, sequenced in a study of blood T cell repertoires in COVID-19. Repertoires were generated with immunoSEQ multiplex PCR, while TCRdb's copy carries only in-frame clones and drops some. The sample has 350,000 or so clones, about nine tenths seen once. What was sequenced was PBMCs or T cells enriched from blood (not recorded which). These receptors were obtained from a woman aged 25-40 years who had been exposed to COVID-19.

This chain connects TRBV27 to TRBJ2-2; the D is unclear. The CDR3 contains 15 residues. Per germline, CDR1 MNHEY and CDR2 SMNVEV (reference sequence). V lost 3 bases and J 1 base, leaving 9 bases between the germline ends. DNA for the CDR3: TGTGCCAGCAGTTTTCAGGTGTGGAACACCGGGGAGCTGTTTTTT. Protein product: CASSFQVWNTGELFF.

The chain carries TRBV19 and TRBJ2-1, with TRBD2 matching 11 bases. This CDR3 region has 16 residues. Looked up from germline, CDR1 is LNHDA and CDR2 is SQIVND (reference sequence). With V trimmed by 4 bases and J by 8 bases, 10 bases remained unmatched. The CDR3 coding sequence is TGTGCCAGTAGTAAGGAGCTAGCGGGAGGTGTGGATGAGCAGTTCTTC. Amino acid sequence: CASSKELAGGVDEQFF.

The chain links TRBV3-1 (or the pseudogene TRBV3-2) to TRBJ1-2; a possible D gene is TRBD1 (5 bases). The germline V gene has CDR1 LGHDT and CDR2 YNNKEL (reference sequence). This CDR3 spans 13 amino acids. V was cut by 1 base and J by 4 bases, with 7 bases left in between. The CDR3 spells CASSQGGGYGYTF. The DNA of the CDR3 is TGTGCCAGCAGCCAAGGGGGGGGCTATGGCTACACCTTC.